In its sample, the clone carrying this T cell receptor beta chain was seen once. Its specificity is not known. Primers included in the PCR were 60 Vbeta and 13 Jbeta primers. Only in-frame clones appear in the TCRdb table, and some are missing; sequencing was by immunoSEQ multiplex PCR. The repertoire holds roughly 120,000 clones, with roughly 77% as singletons. This sample stems from a study of cytomegalovirus exposure and HLA in healthy donors. Study-wide results and limits: What TCR beta sequences reportedly achieved was accurate prediction of HLA-A and HLA-B alleles in most subjects.

The material sequenced was PBMCs. The receptor comes from a woman aged 25 to 39 in good health and CMV-seronegative.

For the CDR3, the DNA is TGTGCCAGCAGCTTTCAGGGGGCGCCATCCTACGAGCAGTACTTC. This codes for CASSFQGAPSYEQYF. The chain couples TRBV11-2 to TRBJ2-7, with 8 bases that match TRBD1. CDR1 SGHAT and CDR2 FQNNGV come from the germline V gene. The length of the CDR3 is 15 residues. J gave up 1 base and V 3 bases, and 5 bases lay outside the gene matches.